A single sample is the source of the 13 T cell receptor beta chains below, sequenced in a study of cytomegalovirus exposure and HLA in healthy donors (dated by TCRdb to the late 2010s). The library was prepared using the immunoSEQ multiplex PCR assay. The multiplex PCR relied on a mix of 60 forward primers for TCR Vbeta segments and 13 reverse primers for TCR Jbeta segments. TCRdb retrieved this table from immuneACCESS and kept in-frame rearrangements only. Not all clones are present; in checked studies, unresolved V genes account for under half, and no reason is known for the remainder. This sample's table carries around 35,000 clones. The ten largest clonotypes hold 1.5% to 2% of the sample. The sample taken for sequencing was PBMCs. The receptor set was obtained from a woman in her forties in good health and CMV-seropositive.

The rearrangement links TRBV5-1 to TRBJ1-2; D remains unclear. The CDR3 covers 14 residues. Looked up from germline, CDR1 is SGHRS and CDR2 is YFSETQ. V shed 0 bases and J shed 8 bases, with 14 bases lying between them. The CDR3 reads CASSLEVGRSGYTF. CDR3 in DNA: TGCGCCAGCAGCTTGGAGGTGGGTCGGAGCGGCTACACCTTC.

The chain couples TRBV29-1 to TRBJ2-1, with a weak D call TRBD1 (6 bases). Germline V gene data show CDR1 as SQVTM and CDR2 as ANQGSEA. This CDR3 has 15 amino acids. Trimming removed 8 bases at V and 0 bases at J, with 17 bases between. CDR3 residues: CSTTGSVGSYNEQFF. For the CDR3, the DNA is TGCAGCACCACAGGGTCGGTGGGCTCCTACAATGAGCAGTTCTTC.

As regards this clone: This sample also contains other DNA sequences that code for the same CDR3. The V and J genes are TRBV19 and TRBJ1-1; 7 bases fit TRBD1. V was clipped by 11 bases and J by 1 base; unmatched bases: 4. In germline, CDR1 is LNHDA, CDR2 SQIVND (reference sequence). The CDR3 contains 12 residues. CDR3 in DNA: TGTGCCGCCCGACAGGGGAACACTGAAGCTTTCTTT. Its translation: CAARQGNTEAFF.

The chain joins TRBV9 to TRBJ2-1, with a tentative D call TRBD2 (6 bases). Trimming left V 4 bases short and J 2 bases short, with 13 bases between. Germline CDR1 reads SGDLS; CDR2 reads YYNGEE. There are 15 residues in the CDR3. CDR3 protein: CASSPSPSAYNEQFF. For the CDR3, the DNA is TGTGCCAGCAGCCCCAGTCCTAGCGCCTACAATGAGCAGTTCTTC.

The CDR3 reads CASSPLGLAGLGDTQYF. CDR3 sequence (DNA): TGTGCCAGCAGCCCTTTGGGACTAGCGGGGCTGGGAGATACGCAGTATTTT. The rearrangement uses TRBV9 and TRBJ2-3; 13 nucleotides agree with TRBD2. Per germline, CDR1 SGDLS and CDR2 YYNGEE. This CDR3 is 17 amino acids long. J lost 5 bases, V lost 4 bases, and 10 bases had no gene match.

This chain links TRBV9 with TRBJ2-1; 9 nucleotides line up with TRBD2. Germline V lookup: CDR1 SGDLS, CDR2 YYNGEE. The V segment lost 0 bases and the J segment 9 bases; nucleotides outside the gene matches: 10. The CDR3 has 16 amino acids. CDR3 nucleotide sequence: TGTGCCAGCAGCGTAGAAGGCGGGAGGGCCGGTGGTGAGCAGTTCTTC. Translating it yields CASSVEGGRAGGEQFF.

The chain links TRBV5-1 to TRBJ2-7; D gene unclear. CDR3 size: 11 residues. CDR1 and CDR2 (germline): SGHRS, YFSETQ. The V end was cut by 5 bases, the J end by 2 bases, with 5 bases between. CDR3 in DNA: TGCGCCAGCAGTAGTACCTACGAGCAGTACTTC. As protein: CASSSTYEQYF.

The rearrangement joins TRBV30 to TRBJ2-3; D is possibly TRBD1 (6 bases). The CDR3 consists of 14 residues. The germline gives CDR1 GTSNPN, CDR2 SVGIG (reference sequence). V lost 2 bases, J lost 2 bases, and 11 bases lay in between. The CDR3 loop reads CAWSSRGYTDTQYF. CDR3 DNA: TGTGCCTGGAGTAGCAGGGGATACACAGATACGCAGTATTTT.

The DNA for the CDR3 is TGTGCCAGCAGCCTCGACAGGGGTAACTATGGCTACACCTTC. Encoded protein: CASSLDRGNYGYTF. The V gene is TRBV5-6, the J gene TRBJ1-2; 8 bases align to TRBD1. Germline V CDR1 and CDR2: SGHDT, YYEEEE. V lost 4 bases to trimming and J lost 1 base; unmatched junction nucleotides: 3. This CDR3 contains 14 residues.

The gene calls are TRBV29-1 and TRBJ1-2, with 9 positions matching TRBD1. V shed 4 bases, J shed 4 bases, and the junction held 1 base outside the gene matches. Germline lookup yields CDR1 SQVTM and CDR2 ANQGSEA. CDR3 length equals 12 residues. In DNA form, the CDR3 reads TGCAGCGTTGGGGACAGGGTCTATGGCTACACCTTC. Translating it yields CSVGDRVYGYTF.

As DNA, the CDR3 is TGCGCCAGCAGCATAACAGGTGGAAATGGAGAGACCCAGTACTTC. Translating it yields CASSITGGNGETQYF. This chain links TRBV5-1 with TRBJ2-5, with a weak D call TRBD1 (5 bases). Germline CDR1 is SGHRS and CDR2 is YFSETQ. Trimming took 4 bases from V and 4 from J, leaving 17 bases between them. The CDR3 is made up of 15 amino acids. Full variable domain (missing parts from reference TRBV5-1 and TRBJ2-5): KAGVTQTPRYLIKTRGQQVTLSCSPISGHRSVSWYQQTPGQGLQFLFEYFSETQRNKGNFPGRFSGRQFSNSRSEMNVSTLELGDSALYLCASSITGGNGETQYFGPGTRLLVL.

The chain links TRBV27 to TRBJ1-2, with D unclear. V was cut by 6 bases and J by 4 bases, with 18 bases left in between. CDR3 size: 15 residues. Germline CDR1 reads MNHEY; CDR2 reads SMNVEV (reference sequence). The DNA for the CDR3 is TGTGCCAGCAGGGAAACTGGGCAGAGCAGCTATGGCTACACCTTC. Amino acids: CASRETGQSSYGYTF.

The chain couples TRBV6-5 to TRBJ2-1, with 7 bases matching TRBD1. The germline gives CDR1 MNHEY, CDR2 SVGAGI. With 6 bases clipped from V and 4 bases from J, the junction kept 6 bases outside the gene matches. The CDR3 is 14 residues long. In nucleotides, the CDR3 is TGTGCCAGCAGCCCCGGGACAGCATACAATGAGCAGTTCTTC. Amino acid sequence: CASSPGTAYNEQFF.